This TCR beta chain was identified in a study of regulatory T cells in long-lasting Graves disease. CDR3 length: 17 residues. With 4 bases removed from V and 0 bases from J, the gap between germline ends came to 21 bases. The germline V gene has CDR1 DFQATT and CDR2 SNEGSKA (reference sequence). Time point defined: newly diagnosed GD, antithyroid drugs for less than 3 months. Making the TCR library involved RNA that had been extracted from PBMCs. Arm-PCR of CDR3 regions and iRepertoire HTBI primers were the basis on which TCR beta libraries were built. TCRdb processed the multiplex PCR reads anew with MiXCR; each CDR3 protein has one entry. Among hundreds of thousands of distinct CDR3 sequences listed, 16% were seen once. In its sample, this clonotype was seen many times. These data are also associated with another study on T cells in Graves' hyperthyroidism and ophthalmopathy.

This clonotype was obtained from a woman aged 25 to 39 with Graves disease. The rearrangement links TRBV20-1 to TRBJ1-1, with D maybe TRBD1 (5 bases). Sequences were derived from peripheral blood mononuclear cells (PBMCs), sampled at new diagnosis, from a patient treated with antithyroid drugs. In DNA, the CDR3 is TGCAGTGCTATTGACCCACGAAGGGGAGGAGTGAACACTGAAGCTTTCTTT. Translating it yields CSAIDPRRGGVNTEAFF.